Each of the 2 T cell receptor beta chains below was sequenced from the same sample in a study of OX40 agonist ivuxolimab in advanced cancers. The table came from immunoSEQ multiplex PCR; TCRdb's copy has only in-frame clones and leaves some out. The sample yields approximately 40,000 clones, 92% seen once. The sample was CD4+ or CD8+ T cells sorted from blood, taken in a trial of the OX40 agonist ivuxolimab. These receptors all come from an adult with an advanced solid tumor such as melanoma, head and neck, liver or kidney cancer.

V is TRBV7-8 and J is TRBJ1-2; 8 bases agree with TRBD1. This CDR3 has 17 residues. CDR1 and CDR2 from the germline V gene are SGHVS and FQNEAQ. V dropped 1 base and J dropped 6; count of bases not matched to a gene: 13. The CDR3 protein is CASSLVGPWTGPNGYTF. In DNA form, the CDR3 reads TGTGCCAGCAGCTTAGTAGGCCCCTGGACAGGGCCAAATGGCTACACCTTC.

This clone is labeled as medium-sized (0.01 to 0.1%). This chain connects TRBV6-5 to TRBJ1-4; D gene unclear. The V gene's germline CDR1 is MNHEY and CDR2 SVGAGI. The CDR3 is made up of 14 amino acids. V was pared by 4 bases and J by 8 bases, with 14 bases between. CDR3 sequence: CASSFSGLGEKLFF. In DNA, the CDR3 is TGTGCCAGCAGTTTCTCGGGTTTGGGAGAAAAACTGTTTTTT.